The T cell receptor beta chain under discussion was sequenced for a study of OX40 agonist ivuxolimab in advanced cancers. This clone was seen only once. In germline, CDR1 is MNHEY, CDR2 SVGAGI. Between the trimmed V and J ends, which lost 7 bases and 1 base, there was a span of 10 bases. This CDR3 contains 13 residues. TCRdb's table, derived via immunoSEQ multiplex PCR, lists solely in-frame clones and lacks some. The sample has more than 60,000 clones; more than 85% are singletons. V is TRBV6-5 and J is TRBJ1-1; no definite D call. The receptor was isolated from an adult with an advanced solid tumor such as melanoma, head and neck, liver or kidney cancer. The source material was CD4+ or CD8+ T cells sorted from blood, sampled in a trial of the OX40 agonist ivuxolimab. DNA for the CDR3: TGTGCCAGCAAGGCGGGGAAGAACACTGAAGCTTTCTTT. It codes for CASKAGKNTEAFF.